This T cell receptor beta chain was retrieved from a study of PD-1 blockade in classical Hodgkin lymphoma. The study's findings and limits: Compared with healthy donors, newly diagnosed patients reportedly showed lower baseline TCR diversity. By C4D1 there was a significant rise in CD4+ TCR diversity but not in CD8+ TCR diversity.

In germline, CDR1 is SGHVS, CDR2 FNYEAQ. This CDR3 has 14 amino acids. Germline trimming cut 4 bases from V and 7 bases from J; bases unmatched to any gene: 8. Here immunoSEQ multiplex PCR was the method, and the copy in TCRdb shows in-frame clones only, minus some. This sample has around 36,000 clones, with roughly 90% found just once. Each patient experienced a relapse that followed autologous stem cell transplantation, and brentuximab vedotin exposure varied. Thawed PBMCs underwent magnetic negative selection to yield purified CD4+ T cells. In the case of this clone: Its antigen is undetermined.

The chain has TRBV7-6 and TRBJ2-7; TRBD1 agrees at 9 bases. The specimen comprised CD4+ T cells from blood, sampled at baseline. This clonotype was sampled from a human donor with classical Hodgkin lymphoma. The CDR3 is CASSYRDRVWEQYF. Here the CDR3 DNA reads TGTGCCAGCAGCTACCGGGACAGGGTTTGGGAGCAGTACTTC.